One sample yielded the 10 T cell receptor beta chains listed below, sequenced in a study of cytotoxic CD8 clonotypes in ibrutinib-treated CLL. The method was immunoSEQ multiplex PCR; TCRdb's version includes in-frame clones alone and lacks a portion of them. The table shows approximately 340,000 clones, with roughly 67% occurring only once. The specimen comprised PBMCs, sampled after 36 months of ibrutinib treatment. The receptors were sampled from a human donor with chronic lymphocytic leukemia.

This clone was seen only once. The chain links TRBV10-3 to TRBJ2-1; D gene uncertain. The CDR3 totals 16 residues. V was pared by 2 bases and J by 0 bases, with 11 bases between. The germline gives CDR1 ENHRY, CDR2 SYGVKD. CDR3 nucleotide sequence: TGTGCCATCAGTGAGCTCTTCAAAAGCTCCTACAATGAGCAGTTCTTC. This translates into CAISELFKSSYNEQFF.

The chain combines TRBV6-6 with TRBJ2-7; TRBD2 is a possible D gene (5 bases). Trimming took 7 bases from V and 3 from J, leaving 16 bases between them. The CDR3 loop spans 14 amino acids. CDR1 and CDR2 from the germline V gene are MNHNY and SVGAGI (reference sequence). The CDR3 sequence is CASTSRVDNYEQYF. CDR3 nucleotides: TGTGCCAGCACCTCGCGGGTCGACAACTACGAGCAGTACTTC.

In regard to this clone: Sequence at one end of the junction differs from germline and may be a read error. V gene TRBV6-6 combines with J gene TRBJ1-4; D unclear. The CDR3 has 14 amino acids. Germline loops: CDR1 MNHNY, CDR2 SVGAGI (reference sequence). The CDR3 protein is CASSNSDLWEKLFF. The CDR3 coding sequence is TGTGCCAGCAGTAACTCGGACCTCTGGGAAAAACTGTTTTTT.

The rearrangement uses TRBV4-3 and TRBJ1-2; 7 bases fit TRBD1. The CDR3 is 17 residues long. J gave up 4 bases and V 4 bases, and 15 bases lay outside the gene matches. Germline V gene sequence: CDR1 LGHNA, CDR2 YSLEER. The CDR3 region has the DNA TGCGCCAGCAGCCGAAGACAGGGCCCTGGGGGAATCTATGGCTACACCTTC. Translation gives CASSRRQGPGGIYGYTF.

V and J are TRBV9 and TRBJ1-2, with unresolved D. V was cut by 0 bases and J by 4 bases, with 10 bases left in between. Germline V lookup: CDR1 SGDLS, CDR2 YYNGEE. CDR3 length equals 14 residues. The CDR3 nucleotides read TGTGCCAGCAGCGTAGCTGGGCGTCGCTATGGCTACACCTTC. Translated, it gives CASSVAGRRYGYTF.

The rearrangement uses TRBV7-9 and TRBJ1-2, with D unresolved. CDR1 and CDR2 (germline): SEHNR, FQNEAQ (reference sequence). The CDR3 is 12 residues long. V was cut by 3 bases and J by 5 bases, with 7 bases left in between. The CDR3 loop is CASSFLDYGYTF. Written as DNA, the CDR3 is TGTGCCAGCAGCTTCCTGGATTATGGCTACACCTTC.

The chain carries TRBV5-4 and TRBJ2-7; TRBD2 agrees at 7 bases. The V segment lost 0 bases and the J segment 2 bases; nucleotides outside the gene matches: 5. The CDR3 is made up of 15 amino acids. Germline V gives CDR1 SGHNT, CDR2 YYREEE (reference sequence). The CDR3 region is CASSLGGSSTYEQYF. The CDR3 nucleotides read TGTGCCAGCAGCTTGGGCGGGAGCTCCACCTACGAGCAGTACTTC.

This sequence joins TRBV11-2 and TRBJ2-2; TRBD2 aligns across 9 bases. The germline V gene has CDR1 SGHAT and CDR2 FQNNGV. The V segment lost 2 bases and the J segment 3 bases; nucleotides outside the gene matches: 4. The CDR3 is 16 residues long. CDR3 sequence: CASSLRRGGYTGELFF. CDR3 nucleotide sequence: TGTGCCAGCAGCTTACGGCGGGGGGGATACACCGGGGAGCTGTTTTTT.

This sequence joins TRBV7-9 and TRBJ2-3; D is ambiguous. Trimming took off 2 bases at V and 5 bases at J, with 5 bases between the two ends. The CDR3 loop spans 12 amino acids. The V gene's germline CDR1 is SEHNR and CDR2 FQNEAQ (reference sequence). CDR3 bases: TGTGCCAGCAGCTTATCCGGAGATACGCAGTATTTT. It translates to CASSLSGDTQYF.

V gene TRBV15 combines with J gene TRBJ1-2; 8 positions match TRBD1. The CDR3 runs 13 residues. J was trimmed by 8 bases and V by 1 base; bases with no gene match: 3. The germline V gene has CDR1 LNHNV and CDR2 YYDKDF (reference sequence). The chain's CDR3 is CATSRGTGRGYTF. The CDR3 DNA sequence: TGTGCCACCAGCAGAGGGACAGGGAGAGGCTACACCTTC.